Presented here are 27 T cell receptor beta chains from one specimen sequenced in a study of blood T cell repertoires in COVID-19. Data came from immunoSEQ multiplex PCR; TCRdb stores just in-frame clones and leaves some out. The table includes approximately 200,000 clones, roughly 87% detected once. Sequencing was performed on peripheral blood. These receptors all come from a man aged 35 to 55 with active or convalescent COVID-19.

The chain employs TRBV27 and TRBJ2-7; D call uncertain. Trimming removed 4 bases from V and 0 bases from J, with 10 bases in between. The CDR3 has 14 residues. CDR1 and CDR2 (germline): MNHEY, SMNVEV (reference sequence). CDR3 DNA: TGTGCCAGCAGTTCTCTTGCCGGCTCCTACGAGCAGTACTTC. This translates into CASSSLAGSYEQYF.

The rearrangement uses TRBV11-2 and TRBJ1-2; 11 bases fit TRBD1. J lost 4 bases, V lost 1 base, and 2 bases had no gene match. Looked up from germline, CDR1 is SGHAT and CDR2 is FQNNGV. The CDR3 sequence is 15 residues long. CDR3 coding DNA: TGTGCCAGCAGCTTAGGGACAGGGGGCGGCTATGGCTACACCTTC. Its translation is CASSLGTGGGYGYTF.

V and J are TRBV6-5 and TRBJ1-2; 8 nucleotides line up with TRBD1. This CDR3 is 15 amino acids long. Losses at the gene ends were 2 bases for V and 1 base for J; bases not matched to a gene: 3. Germline CDR1 reads MNHEY; CDR2 reads SVGAGI. The CDR3 is CASSYPGQGNYGYTF. The CDR3 DNA is TGTGCCAGCAGTTACCCCGGACAGGGTAACTATGGCTACACCTTC.

This clone has more than one count but fewer than ten. V usage is TRBV19 and J usage is TRBJ1-5; a weak D match, TRBD1 (6 bases). Trimming took off 8 bases at V and 2 bases at J, with 16 bases between the two ends. The germline gives CDR1 LNHDA, CDR2 SQIVND (reference sequence). The length of the CDR3 is 15 residues. CDR3: CASFGRGERNQPQHF. For the CDR3, the DNA is TGTGCCAGTTTCGGGAGGGGGGAACGCAATCAGCCCCAGCATTTT.

This chain joins TRBV7-9 and TRBJ1-2; possibly TRBD1 for D (5 bases). This CDR3 comprises 11 residues. Trimming took 6 bases from V and 8 from J, leaving 10 bases between them. Germline CDR1 is SEHNR and CDR2 is FQNEAQ (reference sequence). CDR3 region: CASRAGRGYTF. In DNA, the CDR3 is TGTGCCAGCAGGGCGGGGCGAGGCTACACCTTC.

There are a few counts of this clone. The chain employs TRBV30 and TRBJ1-1, with 8 nucleotides matching TRBD1. This CDR3 has 14 amino acids. V gave up 5 bases and J gave up 0 bases; unmatched junction bases: 5. Looked up from germline, CDR1 is GTSNPN and CDR2 is SVGIG (reference sequence). The CDR3 is CAWDRGFMNTEAFF. In DNA form, the CDR3 reads TGTGCCTGGGACAGGGGCTTCATGAACACTGAAGCTTTCTTT.

The chain links TRBV9 to TRBJ1-2; TRBD1 aligns across 10 bases. This CDR3 has 14 residues. Losses at the gene ends were 4 bases for V and 8 bases for J; bases not matched to a gene: 8. Per the germline V gene, CDR1 is SGDLS and CDR2 is YYNGEE. DNA of the CDR3: TGTGCCAGCAGCTCAGACAGGGGGCTGACGGGCTACACCTTC. Residues: CASSSDRGLTGYTF.

The sample holds one count of this clone. The genes are TRBV7-2 and TRBJ2-3; no reliable D call. Between the trimmed V and J ends, which lost 3 bases and 0 bases, there was a span of 10 bases. Germline V lookup: CDR1 SGHTA, CDR2 FQGNSA. The CDR3 is 15 amino acids. The CDR3 region is CASSFGVASTDTQYF. DNA for the CDR3: TGTGCCAGCAGCTTCGGAGTGGCCAGCACAGATACGCAGTATTTT.

The V call is TRBV28, the J call TRBJ1-2; D is unclear. The V end lost 6 bases, the J end lost 4 bases, and 12 bases lay between the germline ends. CDR3 length: 13 residues. Germline-derived CDR1 and CDR2 are MDHEN and SYDVKM. The CDR3 bases are TGTGCCAGCAGACCCTCGGGGTCCTATGGCTACACCTTC. This gives the protein CASRPSGSYGYTF.

V and J are TRBV9 and TRBJ2-7; tentative D call: TRBD1 (5 bases). The V end was cut by 2 bases, the J end by 4 bases, with 13 bases between. The germline V gene has CDR1 SGDLS and CDR2 YYNGEE. This CDR3 is 14 amino acids long. Written as DNA, the CDR3 is TGTGCCAGCAGCGTGGGTCAGGGTCATTACGAGCAGTACTTC. As protein: CASSVGQGHYEQYF.

The chain links TRBV28 to TRBJ2-7; TRBD2 might be the D (5 bases). There are 12 residues in the CDR3. The V gene's germline CDR1 is MDHEN and CDR2 SYDVKM. CDR3 loop: CASLGNSYEQYF. The CDR3 bases are TGTGCATCTCTCGGGAACTCCTACGAGCAGTACTTC.

The J gene is TRBJ1-2, the V gene TRBV25-1; unclear D gene. With 1 base removed from V and 4 bases from J, the gap between germline ends came to 13 bases. Germline CDR1 and CDR2: MGHDK and SYGVNS. CDR3 length: 15 residues. CDR3 amino acids: CASSESVGIGYGYTF. The CDR3 bases are TGTGCCAGCAGTGAATCCGTGGGCATAGGCTATGGCTACACCTTC.

V and J are TRBV3-1 (or the pseudogene TRBV3-2) and TRBJ2-5; TRBD2 aligns across 7 bases. J lost 5 bases, V lost 3 bases, and 9 bases had no gene match. The CDR3 is 15 residues long. Germline V lookup: CDR1 LGHDT, CDR2 YNNKEL (reference sequence). The chain's CDR3 is CASSHPRRGWETQYF. DNA for the CDR3: TGTGCCAGCAGCCATCCCAGGCGGGGGTGGGAGACCCAGTACTTC.

This rearrangement joins TRBV6-5 to TRBJ1-3; possible D gene TRBD1, 6 bases. The CDR3 spans 15 residues. The ends were cut back, 2 bases at V and 0 bases at J, with 8 bases in the middle. The germline CDR1 and CDR2 sequences are MNHEY and SVGAGI. The CDR3 sequence is CASSYAGASGNTIYF. CDR3 sequence (DNA): TGTGCCAGCAGTTACGCAGGGGCCTCTGGAAACACCATATATTTT.

This chain's CDR3 is CASSQGTDNTEAFF. CDR3 coding DNA: TGTGCCAGCTCACAGGGGACAGATAACACTGAAGCTTTCTTT. The chain uses TRBV18 and TRBJ1-1; TRBD1 aligns across 7 bases. The J segment lost 2 bases and the V segment lost 4 bases, leaving 4 bases of the junction unmatched. The CDR3 is 14 amino acids. Germline values: CDR1 KGHSH, CDR2 LQKENI.

This clone was counted a few times. This chain uses TRBV29-1 with TRBJ1-1; a possible D gene is TRBD1 (5 bases). The CDR3 extends over 16 amino acids. Trimming stripped 3 bases from V and 1 base from J, with 18 bases between. Germline V CDR1 and CDR2: SQVTM, ANQGSEA. The CDR3 here is CSVDSVGGSRNTEAFF. The CDR3 coding sequence is TGCAGCGTTGATTCGGTCGGGGGTTCACGGAACACTGAAGCTTTCTTT.

This clone came up a few times. CDR3 DNA sequence: TGTGCCAGCAGCCCCGGGACAGGGAGGAGATTCGGAAACACCATATATTTT. It encodes CASSPGTGRRFGNTIYF. The chain carries TRBV5-4 and TRBJ1-3; 9 bases line up with TRBD1. This CDR3 contains 17 residues. The V segment lost 4 bases and the J segment 4 bases; nucleotides outside the gene matches: 12. Looked up from germline, CDR1 is SGHNT and CDR2 is YYREEE (reference sequence).

This chain links TRBV19 with TRBJ1-2; D is possibly TRBD1 (6 bases). Trimming stripped 4 bases from V and 4 bases from J, with 10 bases between. The length of the CDR3 is 13 residues. Germline V CDR1 and CDR2: LNHDA, SQIVND (reference sequence). The DNA for the CDR3 is TGTGCCAGTAGTAACTGGGACACCTATGGCTACACCTTC. Encoded protein: CASSNWDTYGYTF. Complete variable domain (other parts from reference TRBV19 and TRBJ1-2): DGGITQSPKYLFRKEGQNVTLSCEQNLNHDAMYWYRQDPGQGLRLIYYSQIVNDFQKGDIAEGYSVSREKKESFPLTVTSAQKNPTAFYLCASSNWDTYGYTFGSGTRLTVV.

The CDR3, as DNA: TGTGCCAGCAGCCTCGGACAGATCACCGGGGAGCTGTTTTTT. Translation gives CASSLGQITGELFF. V gene TRBV11-1 combines with J gene TRBJ2-2, with D maybe TRBD1 (6 bases). Germline-derived CDR1 and CDR2 are SGHAT and FQDESV (reference sequence). Trimming removed 5 bases at V and 4 bases at J, with 11 bases between. CDR3 length equals 14 residues. Based on the CDR3 plus reference TRBV11-1 and TRBJ2-2, the full variable domain is EAEVAQSPRYKITEKSQAVAFWCDPISGHATLYWYRQILGQGPELLVQFQDESVVDDSQLPKDRFSAERLKGVDSTLKIQPAELGDSAMYLCASSLGQITGELFFGEGSRLTVL.

The rearrangement uses TRBV5-8 and TRBJ2-4; TRBD1 might be the D (6 bases). The V gene's germline CDR1 is SGHTS and CDR2 YDEGEE. This CDR3 has 15 residues. Trimming stripped 3 bases from V and 9 bases from J, with 19 bases between. DNA for the CDR3: TGTGCCAGCAGCTGGTTGGGTCGAACCAGGGGCATTCAGTACTTC. It encodes CASSWLGRTRGIQYF.

V and J are TRBV27 and TRBJ2-3, with D possibly TRBD2 on 5 matching bases. Per the germline V gene, CDR1 is MNHEY and CDR2 is SMNVEV (reference sequence). The CDR3 runs 15 residues. Deletions cut 4 bases from V and 2 bases from J, with 13 bases between. This CDR3 is CASSSIAGYTDTQYF. The DNA of the CDR3 is TGTGCCAGCAGTTCGATTGCGGGCTACACAGATACGCAGTATTTT.

The chain combines TRBV7-8 with TRBJ1-3, with 10 bases that match TRBD1. This CDR3 comprises 17 residues. Looked up from germline, CDR1 is SGHVS and CDR2 is FQNEAQ. Trimming took 6 bases from V and 2 from J; bases not matched to a gene: 10. CDR3 sequence reads: CASRDSRGQGTGNTIYF. The CDR3 region has the DNA TGTGCCAGCAGGGACTCCCGGGGACAGGGGACTGGAAACACCATATATTTT.

The CDR3 sequence is CASSLVDTGGVNEKLFF. The CDR3 DNA reads as TGTGCCAGCAGTTTAGTGGACACCGGTGGGGTTAATGAAAAACTGTTTTTT. The chain employs TRBV28 and TRBJ1-4; perhaps TRBD1 as D (5 bases). The CDR3 sequence is 17 residues long. V lost 2 bases to trimming and J lost 4 bases, with 17 bases between them. The V gene's germline CDR1 is MDHEN and CDR2 SYDVKM.

This chain links TRBV30 with TRBJ1-2; D gene uncertain. CDR3 size: 15 residues. V was clipped by 0 bases and J by 4 bases, with 15 bases between them. Germline CDR1 and CDR2: GTSNPN and SVGIG (reference sequence). CDR3 protein: CAWSVLGRMPYGYTF. CDR3 in DNA: TGTGCCTGGAGTGTACTAGGGAGGATGCCCTATGGCTACACCTTC.

The rearrangement links TRBV5-1 to TRBJ1-2, with D maybe TRBD1 (5 bases). The germline V gene has CDR1 SGHRS and CDR2 YFSETQ. The CDR3 runs 14 residues. With 6 bases removed from V and 4 bases from J, the gap between germline ends came to 16 bases. The CDR3 DNA sequence: TGCGCCAGCAAGGTGGGGGGAATGAGCTATGGCTACACCTTC. It yields the protein CASKVGGMSYGYTF.

The chain combines TRBV7-7 with TRBJ1-3; D remains ambiguous. The CDR3 has 16 amino acids. The V gene's germline CDR1 is SSHAT and CDR2 FNYEAQ (reference sequence). Between the trimmed V and J ends, which lost 5 bases and 0 bases, there was a span of 14 bases. The CDR3 loop reads CASSPDPSSSGNTIYF. In DNA form, the CDR3 reads TGTGCCAGCAGCCCTGATCCGTCGAGCTCTGGAAACACCATATATTTT.

The V and J genes are TRBV5-3 and TRBJ1-5; D call uncertain. TRBV5-3 is assigned to the ORF class and has an uncertain function. Deletions cut 0 bases from V and 16 bases from J, with 8 bases between. The CDR3 sequence is 10 residues long. CDR3 loop: CARSLDRLHF. The CDR3 coding sequence is TGTGCCAGAAGCTTGGACCGTCTACATTTT.